This TCR beta chain came from a study of OX40 agonist ivuxolimab in advanced cancers. The wider study: Checkpoint inhibitors had been given previously to 40% of patients. One patient with hepatocellular carcinoma and two with cutaneous melanoma, three in all, had partial responses.

General study results and limits: Certain nonresponders additionally had low normalized T-cell clonal expansion.

As to this clone: No antigen is known for it.

Libraries were prepared by immunoSEQ multiplex PCR; TCRdb keeps only in-frame clonotypes and omits some of them. There are 55,000 to 70,000 clones in the sample; less than 90% occur only once, and around 0.5% lies in the top ten. Collection of blood occurred at baseline, at cycle 4 day 1, and at cycle 7 day 1. Here the sequenced sample was CD4+ or CD8+ T cells sorted from blood, taken in a trial of the OX40 agonist ivuxolimab. This receptor was identified in an adult with an advanced solid tumor such as melanoma, head and neck, liver or kidney cancer.

This chain's CDR3 is CASSYSRASGNDEQFF. CDR3 bases: TGTGCCAGCAGCTACTCACGAGCTAGCGGGAATGATGAGCAGTTCTTC. The gene calls are TRBV7-9 and TRBJ2-1; TRBD2 matches at 9 bases. Germline loops: CDR1 SEHNR, CDR2 FQNEAQ (reference sequence). The J segment lost 8 bases and the V segment lost 4 bases, leaving 12 bases of the junction unmatched. The CDR3 totals 16 residues. Looking up the rest from reference TRBV7-9 and TRBJ2-1 gives the full variable domain: DTGVSQNPRHKITKRGQNVTFRCDPISEHNRLYWYRQTLGQGPEFLTYFQNEAQLEKSRLLSDRFSAERPKGSFSTLEIQRTEQGDSAMYLCASSYSRASGNDEQFFGPGTRLTVL.